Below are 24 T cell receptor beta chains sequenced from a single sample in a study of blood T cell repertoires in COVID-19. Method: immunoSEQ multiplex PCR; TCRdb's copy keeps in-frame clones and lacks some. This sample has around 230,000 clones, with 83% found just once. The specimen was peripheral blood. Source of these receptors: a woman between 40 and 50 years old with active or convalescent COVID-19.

The CDR3 DNA follows: TGTGCCAGCAGCTCCTTCGGACAAAGGAATCAGCCCCAGCATTTT. Its protein is CASSSFGQRNQPQHF. V gene TRBV28 combines with J gene TRBJ1-5; D is perhaps TRBD1 (5 bases). Trimming stripped 6 bases from V and 4 bases from J, with 16 bases between. Germline CDR1 reads MDHEN; CDR2 reads SYDVKM. CDR3 length: 15 amino acids.

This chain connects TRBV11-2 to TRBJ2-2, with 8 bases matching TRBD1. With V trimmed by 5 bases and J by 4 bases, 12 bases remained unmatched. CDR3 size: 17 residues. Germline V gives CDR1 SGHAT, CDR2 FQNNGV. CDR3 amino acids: CASSRGQGGVGTGELFF. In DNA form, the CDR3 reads TGTGCCAGCAGCCGTGGACAGGGTGGAGTAGGCACCGGGGAGCTGTTTTTT. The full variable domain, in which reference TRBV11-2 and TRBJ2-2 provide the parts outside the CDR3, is EAGVAQSPRYKIIEKRQSVAFWCNPISGHATLYWYQQILGQGPKLLIQFQNNGVVDDSQLPKDRFSAERLKGVDSTLKIQPAKLEDSAVYLCASSRGQGGVGTGELFFGEGSRLTVL.

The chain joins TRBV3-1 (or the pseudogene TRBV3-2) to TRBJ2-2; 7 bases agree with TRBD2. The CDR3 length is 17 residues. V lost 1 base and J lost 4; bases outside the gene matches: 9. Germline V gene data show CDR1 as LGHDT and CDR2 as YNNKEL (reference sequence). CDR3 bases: TGTGCCAGCAGCCAAGGGTCTCCGGGAGGAGGCACCGGGGAGCTGTTTTTT. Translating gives CASSQGSPGGGTGELFF.

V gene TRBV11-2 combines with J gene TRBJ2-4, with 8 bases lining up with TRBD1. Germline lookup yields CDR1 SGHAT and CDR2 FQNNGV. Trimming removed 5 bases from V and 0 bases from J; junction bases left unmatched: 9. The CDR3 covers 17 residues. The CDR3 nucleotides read TGTGCCAGCAGCCGATCCCAGGGGGCGACAGCCAAAAACATTCAGTACTTC. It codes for CASSRSQGATAKNIQYF.

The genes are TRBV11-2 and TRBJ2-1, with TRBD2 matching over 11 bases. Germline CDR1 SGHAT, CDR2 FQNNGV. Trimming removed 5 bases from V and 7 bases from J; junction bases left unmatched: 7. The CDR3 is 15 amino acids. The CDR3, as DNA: TGTGCCAGCAGCCATAGCGGGAGGGCCAGTAATGAGCAGTTCTTC. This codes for CASSHSGRASNEQFF.

CDR3 nucleotides: TGTGCCAGCGGAGGACAGGGGAACTATGGCTACACCTTC. Its translation: CASGGQGNYGYTF. The chain carries TRBV28 and TRBJ1-2; 9 bases line up with TRBD1. The germline CDR1 and CDR2 sequences are MDHEN and SYDVKM. The ends lost 8 bases at V and 2 bases at J; junction bases unmatched: 3. The CDR3 extends over 13 amino acids.

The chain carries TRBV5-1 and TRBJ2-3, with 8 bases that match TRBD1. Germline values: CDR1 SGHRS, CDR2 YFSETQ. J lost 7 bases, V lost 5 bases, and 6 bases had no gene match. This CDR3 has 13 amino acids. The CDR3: CASSFQGANTQYF. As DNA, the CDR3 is TGCGCCAGCAGTTTCCAGGGGGCGAATACGCAGTATTTT.

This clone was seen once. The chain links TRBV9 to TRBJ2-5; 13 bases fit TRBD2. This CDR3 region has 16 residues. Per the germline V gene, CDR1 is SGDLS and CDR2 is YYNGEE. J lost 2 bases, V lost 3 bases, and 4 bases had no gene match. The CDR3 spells CASSGLGLAGQETQYF. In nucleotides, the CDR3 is TGTGCCAGCAGCGGCTTGGGACTAGCGGGGCAAGAGACCCAGTACTTC.

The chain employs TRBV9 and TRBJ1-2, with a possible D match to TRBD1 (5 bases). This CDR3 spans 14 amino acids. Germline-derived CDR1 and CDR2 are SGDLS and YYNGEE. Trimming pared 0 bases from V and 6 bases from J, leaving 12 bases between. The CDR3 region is CASSVVSRADGYTF. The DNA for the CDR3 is TGTGCCAGCAGCGTAGTTTCCAGGGCGGATGGCTACACCTTC.

Written as DNA, the CDR3 is TGTGCCAGCAGCTCTATTTATGGGGGACAGACGGCTGAGCAGTTCTTC. Its translation: CASSSIYGGQTAEQFF. The V and J genes are TRBV5-6 and TRBJ2-1, with 7 bases that match TRBD1. V trimming: 3 bases; J trimming: 9 bases; junction bases outside the gene matches: 15. Germline CDR1 and CDR2: SGHDT and YYEEEE. The CDR3 has 16 residues.

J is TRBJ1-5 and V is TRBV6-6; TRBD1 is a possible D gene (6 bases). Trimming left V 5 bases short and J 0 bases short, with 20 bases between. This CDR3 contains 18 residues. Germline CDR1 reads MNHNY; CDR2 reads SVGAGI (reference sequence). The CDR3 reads CASSPLPGGPYSNQPQHF. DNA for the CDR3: TGTGCCAGCAGTCCTCTTCCCGGGGGGCCCTATAGCAATCAGCCCCAGCATTTT.

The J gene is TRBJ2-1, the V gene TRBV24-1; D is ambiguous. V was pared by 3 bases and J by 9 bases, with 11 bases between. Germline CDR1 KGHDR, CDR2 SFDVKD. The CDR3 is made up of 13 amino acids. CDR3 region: CATSDPASGEQFF. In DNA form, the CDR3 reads TGTGCCACCAGTGATCCGGCCTCGGGTGAGCAGTTCTTC.

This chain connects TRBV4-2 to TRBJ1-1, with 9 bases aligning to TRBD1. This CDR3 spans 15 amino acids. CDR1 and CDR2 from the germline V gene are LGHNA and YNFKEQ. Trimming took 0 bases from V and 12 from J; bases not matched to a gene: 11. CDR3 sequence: CASSQETRTGEAPFF. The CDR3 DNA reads TGTGCCAGCAGCCAAGAAACAAGGACAGGGGAGGCACCTTTCTTT.

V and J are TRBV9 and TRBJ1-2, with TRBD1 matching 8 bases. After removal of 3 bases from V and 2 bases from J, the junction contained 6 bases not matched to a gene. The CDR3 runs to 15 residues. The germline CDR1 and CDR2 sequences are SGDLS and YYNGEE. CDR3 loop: CASSDGQGTNYGYTF. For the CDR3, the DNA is TGTGCCAGCAGCGACGGACAGGGAACCAACTATGGCTACACCTTC.

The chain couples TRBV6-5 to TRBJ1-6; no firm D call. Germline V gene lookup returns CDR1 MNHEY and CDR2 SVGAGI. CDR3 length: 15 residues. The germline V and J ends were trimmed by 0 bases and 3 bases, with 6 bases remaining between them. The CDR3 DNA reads TGTGCCAGCAGTTACTCATTCGTCTATAATTCACCCCTCCACTTT. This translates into CASSYSFVYNSPLHF.

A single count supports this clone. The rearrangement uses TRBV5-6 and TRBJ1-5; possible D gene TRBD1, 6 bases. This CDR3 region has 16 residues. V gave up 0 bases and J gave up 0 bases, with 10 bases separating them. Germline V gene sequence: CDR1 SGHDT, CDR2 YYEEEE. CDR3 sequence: CASSLARGYSNQPQHF. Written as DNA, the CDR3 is TGTGCCAGCAGCTTGGCCAGGGGCTATAGCAATCAGCCCCAGCATTTT.

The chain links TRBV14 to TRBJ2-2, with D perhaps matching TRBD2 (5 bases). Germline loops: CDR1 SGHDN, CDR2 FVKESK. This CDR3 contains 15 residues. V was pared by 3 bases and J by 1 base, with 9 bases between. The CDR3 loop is CASSHGRENTGELFF. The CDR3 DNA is TGTGCCAGCAGCCACGGACGGGAGAACACCGGGGAGCTGTTTTTT.

The CDR3 DNA follows: TGTGCCACATTATCGGCGGGGCTCACTGAAGCTTTCTTT. Its protein product is CATLSAGLTEAFF. V usage is TRBV28 and J usage is TRBJ1-1; D is possibly TRBD1 (5 bases). CDR1 and CDR2 from the germline V gene are MDHEN and SYDVKM. The CDR3 loop spans 13 amino acids. The ends were cut back, 10 bases at V and 4 bases at J, with 16 bases in the middle.

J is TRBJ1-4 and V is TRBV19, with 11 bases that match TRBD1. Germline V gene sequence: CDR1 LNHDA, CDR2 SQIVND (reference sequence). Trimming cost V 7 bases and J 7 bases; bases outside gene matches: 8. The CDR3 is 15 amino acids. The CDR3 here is CASINRDRGFEKLFF. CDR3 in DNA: TGTGCCAGTATTAACCGGGACAGGGGGTTTGAAAAACTGTTTTTT.

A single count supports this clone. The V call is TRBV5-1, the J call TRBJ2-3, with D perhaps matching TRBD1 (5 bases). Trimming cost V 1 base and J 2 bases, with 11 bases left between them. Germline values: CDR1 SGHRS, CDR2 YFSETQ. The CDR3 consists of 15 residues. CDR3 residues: CASSLQRQITDTQYF. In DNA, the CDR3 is TGCGCCAGCAGCTTGCAGCGACAGATCACAGATACGCAGTATTTT.

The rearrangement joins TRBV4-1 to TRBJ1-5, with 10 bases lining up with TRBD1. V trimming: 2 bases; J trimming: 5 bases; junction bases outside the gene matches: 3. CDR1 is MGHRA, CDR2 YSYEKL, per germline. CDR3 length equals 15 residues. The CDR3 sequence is CASSQPGQGHQPQHF. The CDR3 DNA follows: TGCGCCAGCAGCCAACCGGGACAGGGGCATCAGCCCCAGCATTTT.

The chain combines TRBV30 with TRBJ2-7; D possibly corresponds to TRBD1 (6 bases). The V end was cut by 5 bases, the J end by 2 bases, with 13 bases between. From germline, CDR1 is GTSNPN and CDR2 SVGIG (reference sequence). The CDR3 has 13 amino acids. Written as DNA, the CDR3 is TGTGCCTGGGGACGGACAGCTGCCTACGAGCAGTACTTC. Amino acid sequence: CAWGRTAAYEQYF.

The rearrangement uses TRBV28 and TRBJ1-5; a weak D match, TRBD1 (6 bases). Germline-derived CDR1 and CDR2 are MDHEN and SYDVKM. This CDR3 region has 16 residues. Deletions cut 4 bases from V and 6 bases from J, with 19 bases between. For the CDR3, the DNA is TGTGCCAGCAGTTCGCCAGGGGTTTCCTTCGCTCAGCCCCAGCATTTT. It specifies CASSSPGVSFAQPQHF.

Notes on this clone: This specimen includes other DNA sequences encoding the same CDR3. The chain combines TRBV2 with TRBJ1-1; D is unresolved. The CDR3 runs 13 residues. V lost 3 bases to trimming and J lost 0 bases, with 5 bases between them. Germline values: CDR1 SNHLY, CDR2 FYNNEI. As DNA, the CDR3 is TGTGCCAGCAGTGAGGCCATGAACACTGAAGCTTTCTTT. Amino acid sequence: CASSEAMNTEAFF. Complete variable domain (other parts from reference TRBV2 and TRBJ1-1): EPEVTQTPSHQVTQMGQEVILRCVPISNHLYFYWYRQILGQKVEFLVSFYNNEISEKSEIFDDQFSVERPDGSNFTLKIRSTKLEDSAMYFCASSEAMNTEAFFGQGTRLTVV.